The source of this T cell receptor beta chain is a study of blood T cells in healthy people across ages. A second PCR, run for about 7 to 12 cycles, used a sample-barcoded 5' primer plus a J-beta primer mix. TCRdb re-analysed the 5' RACE reads in MiXCR, keeping a single row per CDR3 protein. This table holds fewer than 1,000,000 distinct CDR3 sequences, 46% found once. CDR3 length equals 13 residues. Trimming stripped 7 bases from V and 3 bases from J, with 11 bases between. Per the germline V gene, CDR1 is MNHNS and CDR2 is SASEGT. This clonotype appeared a single time. V is TRBV6-1 and J is TRBJ2-3, with no clear D. The sample was blood. This receptor was obtained from a man aged 80 or over in good health. CDR3 region: CASIRTLTDTQYF. The DNA for the CDR3 is TGTGCCAGCATCAGGACCCTAACAGATACGCAGTATTTT.